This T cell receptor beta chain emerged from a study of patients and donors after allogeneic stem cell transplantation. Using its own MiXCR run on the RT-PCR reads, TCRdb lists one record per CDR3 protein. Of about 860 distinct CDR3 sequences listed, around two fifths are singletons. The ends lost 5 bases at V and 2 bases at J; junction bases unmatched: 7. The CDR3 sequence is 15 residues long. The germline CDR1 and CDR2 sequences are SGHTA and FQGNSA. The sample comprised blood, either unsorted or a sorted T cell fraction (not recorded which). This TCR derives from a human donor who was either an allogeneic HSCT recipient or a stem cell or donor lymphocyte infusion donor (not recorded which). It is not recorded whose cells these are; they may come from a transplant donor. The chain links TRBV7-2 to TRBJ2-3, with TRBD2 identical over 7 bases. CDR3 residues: CASSRGERDTDTQYF. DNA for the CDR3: TGTGCCAGCAGCCGCGGGGAGCGGGACACAGATACGCAGTATTTT.